The clone carrying this TCR beta chain was seen more than once but under ten times. Germline V gene sequence: CDR1 SGHRS, CDR2 YFSETQ. The CDR3 is 15 amino acids. Trimming took 0 bases from V and 6 from J, leaving 13 bases between them. These data originate in a study of blood T cell repertoires in COVID-19. Recruitment covered about 26 US areas and drew participants whose ages spanned roughly 18 to 100 years. A COVID-19 case was met by exposed participants within 2 weeks before study entry. Sequenced by immunoSEQ multiplex PCR; TCRdb stores in-frame clones only, minus some. The table records hundreds of thousands of clones, about 83% of them present only once.

The sequence came from a woman aged 40 to 55 who had been exposed to COVID-19. The sequenced material came from PBMCs or T cells enriched from blood (not recorded which). The rearrangement links TRBV5-1 to TRBJ2-1; weak D call: TRBD2 (5 bases). The CDR3 bases are TGCGCCAGCAGCTTGGGGACTCTTCCCGCCAATGAGCAGTTCTTC. This encodes CASSLGTLPANEQFF.